Presented here are 27 T cell receptor beta chains from one specimen sequenced in a study of cytomegalovirus exposure and HLA in healthy donors. PCR primers comprised 60 Vbeta and 13 Jbeta primers. Profiling relied on immunoSEQ multiplex PCR, and the TCRdb table lists in-frame clones only, not all of them. The sample gives roughly 250,000 clones, about four fifths of which show up once; about 2% is in the top ten. The specimen sequenced was PBMCs. The receptors were sampled from a woman in her thirties or forties in good health and CMV-seropositive.

The CDR3 sequence: CASGLGQGSVNEQFF. DNA of the CDR3: TGTGCTAGTGGTTTAGGACAGGGCTCGGTAAATGAGCAGTTCTTC. The chain joins TRBV12-5 to TRBJ2-1; 8 positions match TRBD1. Trimming removed 3 bases from V and 7 bases from J; junction bases left unmatched: 8. Germline V gene sequence: CDR1 LGHNT, CDR2 FRNRAP. CDR3 length equals 15 residues.

As to this clone: One junction end disagrees with the germline gene, perhaps due to a read error. Additional DNA sequences in this sample encode the identical CDR3. The rearrangement links TRBV5-1 to TRBJ1-2; TRBD1 aligns across 7 bases. From germline, CDR1 is SGHRS and CDR2 YFSETQ. The CDR3 contains 15 residues. The CDR3 DNA reads as TGCGCCAGCAGTTTGGAACAGGGGCTTAGCTATGGCTACACCTTC. Translation: CASSLEQGLSYGYTF.

This chain connects TRBV7-3 to TRBJ2-1, with D perhaps TRBD2 (5 bases). The CDR3 is 14 amino acids. V lost 3 bases, J lost 5 bases, and 11 bases lay in between. Per germline, CDR1 SGHTA and CDR2 FQGTGA. The CDR3 DNA reads as TGTGCCAGCAGCTTCTCGGGGATCCACAATGAGCAGTTCTTC. Translated: CASSFSGIHNEQFF.

V and J are TRBV19 and TRBJ1-1, with TRBD1 as a possible D gene (6 bases). Trimming pared 1 base from V and 6 bases from J, leaving 12 bases between. The length of the CDR3 is 14 residues. Germline values: CDR1 LNHDA, CDR2 SQIVND (reference sequence). DNA for the CDR3: TGTGCCAGTAGTATAGGGGTGACAGGCCCTGAAGCTTTCTTT. It translates to CASSIGVTGPEAFF.

This clone appeared once. This chain links TRBV7-9 with TRBJ2-6; a possible D gene is TRBD1 (6 bases). The germline gives CDR1 SEHNR, CDR2 FQNEAQ (reference sequence). Trimming left V 5 bases short and J 1 base short, with 18 bases between. This CDR3 spans 18 amino acids. The CDR3 DNA follows: TGTGCCAGCAGCACCCTACAGGGAAGCTTATCTGGGGCCAACGTCCTGACTTTC. Protein sequence: CASSTLQGSLSGANVLTF. Looking up the rest from reference TRBV7-9 and TRBJ2-6 gives the full variable domain: DTGVSQNPRHKITKRGQNVTFRCDPISEHNRLYWYRQTLGQGPEFLTYFQNEAQLEKSRLLSDRFSAERPKGSFSTLEIQRTEQGDSAMYLCASSTLQGSLSGANVLTFGAGSRLTVL.

V usage is TRBV11-2 and J usage is TRBJ2-2; 7 bases agree with TRBD1. Germline CDR1 SGHAT, CDR2 FQNNGV. The CDR3 length is 15 residues. V lost 2 bases and J lost 6; bases outside the gene matches: 6. CDR3 protein: CASSLRIQGSGELFF. The CDR3 nucleotides read TGTGCCAGCAGCTTACGTATACAGGGGTCCGGGGAGCTGTTTTTT.

The genes are TRBV30 and TRBJ2-1; 8 bases are a match to TRBD2. The CDR3 is made up of 14 amino acids. V was clipped by 3 bases and J by 4 bases; unmatched bases: 5. Looked up from germline, CDR1 is GTSNPN and CDR2 is SVGIG (reference sequence). This CDR3 reads CAWRGGRPYNEQFF. CDR3 nucleotide sequence: TGTGCCTGGAGGGGCGGGAGGCCTTACAATGAGCAGTTCTTC.

This chain connects TRBV19 to TRBJ1-1, with D possibly TRBD1 on 6 matching bases. CDR3 length: 17 amino acids. The V end lost 2 bases, the J end lost 1 base, and 17 bases lay between the germline ends. Germline V lookup: CDR1 LNHDA, CDR2 SQIVND (reference sequence). The CDR3 sequence: CASSILRTRGGNTEAFF. The CDR3 nucleotides are TGTGCCAGTAGTATACTCCGGACAAGAGGGGGGAACACTGAAGCTTTCTTT.

The chain joins TRBV19 to TRBJ1-2, with 7 bases that match TRBD1. The length of the CDR3 is 13 residues. Germline V CDR1 and CDR2: LNHDA, SQIVND (reference sequence). With 5 bases clipped from V and 7 bases from J, the junction kept 7 bases outside the gene matches. The CDR3 is CASSFGTDLGYTF. The CDR3 nucleotides read TGTGCCAGTAGTTTCGGGACAGACCTTGGCTACACCTTC.

This rearrangement joins TRBV6-5 to TRBJ2-1; possible D gene TRBD1, 6 bases. Germline V gene data show CDR1 as MNHEY and CDR2 as SVGAGI. CDR3 length equals 15 residues. The V end lost 8 bases, the J end lost 6 bases, and 20 bases lay between the germline ends. CDR3 region: CASRRDRSLGNEQFF. Written as DNA, the CDR3 is TGTGCCAGCCGGAGAGACAGGTCCTTGGGCAATGAGCAGTTCTTC.

The chain links TRBV6-1 to TRBJ2-7; TRBD2 agrees at 7 bases. The CDR3 has 17 amino acids. V dropped 4 bases and J dropped 4; count of bases not matched to a gene: 16. Germline V gene data show CDR1 as MNHNS and CDR2 as SASEGT. CDR3 bases: TGTGCCAGCAGTGGGGCGTTTTGGGCTAGCGGATCATACGAGCAGTACTTC. It specifies CASSGAFWASGSYEQYF.

The gene calls are TRBV4-3 and TRBJ2-3; 7 bases line up with TRBD1. V dropped 0 bases and J dropped 1; count of bases not matched to a gene: 10. The CDR3 sequence is 18 residues long. Germline V CDR1 and CDR2: LGHNA, YSLEER. The DNA of the CDR3 is TGCGCCAGCAGCCAAGACGTTGGGGTTACAGGGGGCACAGATACGCAGTATTTT. It is translated as CASSQDVGVTGGTDTQYF.

This chain uses TRBV27 with TRBJ1-1; 8 bases agree with TRBD1. The CDR3 contains 14 residues. Unmatched junction bases numbered 5, after V lost 5 bases and J lost 3 bases. The V gene's germline CDR1 is MNHEY and CDR2 SMNVEV (reference sequence). The CDR3 nucleotides are TGTGCCAGCAGTCAAGACAGGGGATACACTGAAGCTTTCTTT. It codes for CASSQDRGYTEAFF.

The genes are TRBV2 and TRBJ1-1, with 7 nucleotides matching TRBD1. Germline lookup yields CDR1 SNHLY and CDR2 FYNNEI. J was trimmed by 7 bases and V by 6 bases; bases with no gene match: 5. CDR3 size: 12 residues. The CDR3 nucleotides are TGTGCCAGCAGGGTAGACAGGGTTGAAGCTTTCTTT. Translation: CASRVDRVEAFF.

V and J are TRBV7-9 and TRBJ1-3; TRBD1 might be the D (5 bases). The CDR3 runs to 17 residues. From germline, CDR1 is SEHNR and CDR2 FQNEAQ (reference sequence). Trimming removed 1 base at V and 0 bases at J, with 13 bases between. For the CDR3, the DNA is TGTGCCAGCAGCTTAGGGTTGGCAGGGCTCTCTGGAAACACCATATATTTT. Translated: CASSLGLAGLSGNTIYF. Combining the CDR3 with reference TRBV7-9 and TRBJ1-3 gives the whole variable domain DTGVSQNPRHKITKRGQNVTFRCDPISEHNRLYWYRQTLGQGPEFLTYFQNEAQLEKSRLLSDRFSAERPKGSFSTLEIQRTEQGDSAMYLCASSLGLAGLSGNTIYFGEGSWLTVV.

The chain uses TRBV6-6 and TRBJ1-4; D is possibly TRBD1 (6 bases). The germline CDR1 and CDR2 sequences are MNHNY and SVGAGI (reference sequence). The length of the CDR3 is 15 residues. V gave up 6 bases and J gave up 8 bases, with 19 bases separating them. The CDR3 DNA reads as TGTGCCAGCAGCTCCTCACAGGGCTGGGGCGAAAAACTGTTTTTT. Translating gives CASSSSQGWGEKLFF.

The CDR3 protein is CASGQLNYGYTF. The CDR3 region has the DNA TGTGCCAGTGGACAGCTAAACTATGGCTACACCTTC. This chain links TRBV19 with TRBJ1-2, with D tentatively TRBD1 (6 bases). From germline, CDR1 is LNHDA and CDR2 SQIVND (reference sequence). This CDR3 comprises 12 residues. V was cut by 8 bases and J by 2 bases, with 9 bases left in between.

This clone was recorded a few times. This sequence joins TRBV30 and TRBJ2-5; maybe TRBD2 (5 bases). The CDR3 runs to 15 residues. Per the germline V gene, CDR1 is GTSNPN and CDR2 is SVGIG (reference sequence). Trimming pared 5 bases from V and 4 bases from J, leaving 20 bases between. In DNA, the CDR3 is TGTGCCTGGGGGTCGGGGAATCGGGATTTAGAGACCCAGTACTTC. This sequence encodes CAWGSGNRDLETQYF.

The chain recombines TRBV19 with TRBJ2-6; D uncertain. This CDR3 has 14 residues. Germline lookup yields CDR1 LNHDA and CDR2 SQIVND (reference sequence). Trimming left V 4 bases short and J 0 bases short, with 4 bases between. The DNA for the CDR3 is TGTGCCAGTAGTACGAGCTCTGGGGCCAACGTCCTGACTTTC. Its translation: CASSTSSGANVLTF.

The chain links TRBV19 to TRBJ1-4; D ambiguous. V was cut by 2 bases and J by 8 bases, with 15 bases left in between. The CDR3 sequence is 15 residues long. Per germline, CDR1 LNHDA and CDR2 SQIVND (reference sequence). This CDR3 is CASSIRAGAGEKLFF. The CDR3 nucleotides read TGTGCCAGTAGTATAAGAGCCGGTGCGGGGGAAAAACTGTTTTTT.

The chain employs TRBV27 and TRBJ1-3, with D perhaps TRBD1 (6 bases). The CDR3 has 16 amino acids. Germline loops: CDR1 MNHEY, CDR2 SMNVEV (reference sequence). Between the trimmed V and J ends, which lost 5 bases and 0 bases, there was a span of 14 bases. The CDR3 loop reads CASSRGTDVSGNTIYF. CDR3 in DNA: TGTGCCAGCAGTAGGGGGACGGACGTCTCTGGAAACACCATATATTTT.

V is TRBV19 and J is TRBJ1-5, with 8 nucleotides matching TRBD1. Germline trimming cut 4 bases from V and 3 bases from J; bases unmatched to any gene: 8. The CDR3 spans 16 residues. Germline lookup yields CDR1 LNHDA and CDR2 SQIVND (reference sequence). The CDR3 DNA is TGTGCCAGTAGTACGACAGGGGAGTATATCAATCAGCCCCAGCATTTT. This sequence encodes CASSTTGEYINQPQHF.

The chain joins TRBV7-2 to TRBJ2-7, with 12 bases matching TRBD2. Germline V CDR1 and CDR2: SGHTA, FQGNSA. The CDR3 has 15 residues. V dropped 6 bases and J dropped 5; count of bases not matched to a gene: 8. In DNA form, the CDR3 reads TGTGCCAGCAGTCTACTAGCGGGAGGAGTCCACGAGCAGTACTTC. Amino acids: CASSLLAGGVHEQYF. Full variable domain (outside the CDR3, taken from reference TRBV7-2 and TRBJ2-7): GAGVSQSPSNKVTEKGKDVELRCDPISGHTALYWYRQSLGQGLEFLIYFQGNSAPDKSGLPSDRFSAERTGGSVSTLTIQRTQQEDSAVYLCASSLLAGGVHEQYFGPGTRLTVT.

This sequence joins TRBV5-4 and TRBJ2-5; TRBD2 aligns across 9 bases. Germline loops: CDR1 SGHNT, CDR2 YYREEE (reference sequence). CDR3 size: 16 residues. Trimming removed 4 bases from V and 2 bases from J; junction bases left unmatched: 9. The CDR3 coding sequence is TGTGCCAGCAGCCTAAGCGGGAGGTCTGGGCAAGAGACCCAGTACTTC. It yields the protein CASSLSGRSGQETQYF.

As DNA, the CDR3 is TGTGCCAGCAGATCCGATCGTCGTACTAACACTGAAGCTTTCTTT. It codes for CASRSDRRTNTEAFF. The chain is built from TRBV6-5 and TRBJ1-1; D is undetermined. Per germline, CDR1 MNHEY and CDR2 SVGAGI. Between the trimmed V and J ends, which lost 6 bases and 2 bases, there was a span of 16 bases. This CDR3 has 15 residues.

The chain joins TRBV5-1 to TRBJ1-2; a possible D gene is TRBD1 (5 bases). Germline CDR1 is SGHRS and CDR2 is YFSETQ. The CDR3 is 13 amino acids. Trimming cost V 4 bases and J 5 bases, with 12 bases left between them. CDR3 DNA: TGCGCCAGCAGCGAAACGGAGGGGTATGGCTACACCTTC. This codes for CASSETEGYGYTF. Together with reference TRBV5-1 and TRBJ1-2, the CDR3 gives the full variable domain: KAGVTQTPRYLIKTRGQQVTLSCSPISGHRSVSWYQQTPGQGLQFLFEYFSETQRNKGNFPGRFSGRQFSNSRSEMNVSTLELGDSALYLCASSETEGYGYTFGSGTRLTVV.

V and J are TRBV4-1 and TRBJ2-7; 15 bases fit TRBD2. The CDR3 loop spans 16 amino acids. The V and J ends lost 3 bases and 0 bases, in that order; junction bases with no gene match: 0. The V gene's germline CDR1 is MGHRA and CDR2 YSYEKL. The CDR3 reads CASSQGLAGGSYEQYF. CDR3 coding DNA: TGCGCCAGCAGCCAGGGACTAGCGGGAGGCTCCTACGAGCAGTACTTC.